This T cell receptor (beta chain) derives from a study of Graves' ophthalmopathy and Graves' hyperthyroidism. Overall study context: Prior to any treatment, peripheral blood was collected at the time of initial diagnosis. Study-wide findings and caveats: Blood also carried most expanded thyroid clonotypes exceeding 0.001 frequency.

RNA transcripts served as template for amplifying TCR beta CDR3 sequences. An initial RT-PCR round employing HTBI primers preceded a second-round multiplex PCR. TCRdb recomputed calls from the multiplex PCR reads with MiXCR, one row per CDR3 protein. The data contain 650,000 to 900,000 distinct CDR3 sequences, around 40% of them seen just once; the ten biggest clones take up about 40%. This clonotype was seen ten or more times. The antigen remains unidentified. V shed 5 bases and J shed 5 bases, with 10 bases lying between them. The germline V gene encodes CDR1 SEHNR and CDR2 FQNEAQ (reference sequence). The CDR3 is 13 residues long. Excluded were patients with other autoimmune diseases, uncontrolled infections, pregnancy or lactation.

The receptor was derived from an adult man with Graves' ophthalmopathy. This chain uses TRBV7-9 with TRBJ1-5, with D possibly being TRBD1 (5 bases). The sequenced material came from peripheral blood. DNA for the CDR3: TGTGCCAGCAGCGGCAGGGTGGATCAGCCCCAGCATTTT. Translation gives CASSGRVDQPQHF.